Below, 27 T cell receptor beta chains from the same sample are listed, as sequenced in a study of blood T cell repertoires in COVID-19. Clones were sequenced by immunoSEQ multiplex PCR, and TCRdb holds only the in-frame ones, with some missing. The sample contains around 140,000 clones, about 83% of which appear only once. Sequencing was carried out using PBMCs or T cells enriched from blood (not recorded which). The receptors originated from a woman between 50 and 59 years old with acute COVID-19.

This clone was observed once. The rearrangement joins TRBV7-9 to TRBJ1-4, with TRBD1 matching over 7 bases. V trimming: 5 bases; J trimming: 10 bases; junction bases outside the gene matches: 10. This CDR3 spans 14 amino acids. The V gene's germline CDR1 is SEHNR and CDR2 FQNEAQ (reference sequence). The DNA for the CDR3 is TGTGCCAGCAGCCCGACAGGGAAGGACGCAAAACTGTTTTTT. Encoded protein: CASSPTGKDAKLFF.

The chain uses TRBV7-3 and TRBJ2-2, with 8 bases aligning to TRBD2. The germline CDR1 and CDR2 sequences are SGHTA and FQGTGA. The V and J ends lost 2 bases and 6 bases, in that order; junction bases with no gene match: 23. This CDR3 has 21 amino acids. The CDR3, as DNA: TGTGCCAGCAGCTTAGTGGCTCGCGGTGCGGGGGGCACCGCATCCCCCGGGGAGCTGTTTTTT. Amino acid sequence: CASSLVARGAGGTASPGELFF. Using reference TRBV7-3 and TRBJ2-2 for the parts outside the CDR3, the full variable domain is GAGVSQTPSNKVTEKGKYVELRCDPISGHTALYWYRQSLGQGPEFLIYFQGTGAADDSGLPNDRFFAVRPEGSVSTLKIQRTERGDSAVYLCASSLVARGAGGTASPGELFFGEGSRLTVL.

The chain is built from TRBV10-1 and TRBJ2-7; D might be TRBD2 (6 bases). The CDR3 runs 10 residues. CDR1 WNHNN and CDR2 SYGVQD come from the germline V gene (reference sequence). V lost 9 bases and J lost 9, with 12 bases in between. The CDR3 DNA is TGCGCCAGAAGACCGGAGGGGCAGTACTTC. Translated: CARRPEGQYF.

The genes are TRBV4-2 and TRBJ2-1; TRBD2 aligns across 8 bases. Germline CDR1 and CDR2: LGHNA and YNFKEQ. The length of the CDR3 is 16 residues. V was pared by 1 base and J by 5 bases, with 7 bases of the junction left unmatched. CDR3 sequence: CASSQALAEGNNEQFF. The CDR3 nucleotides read TGTGCCAGCAGCCAAGCACTAGCGGAGGGGAACAATGAGCAGTTCTTC.

CDR3 coding DNA: TGTGCCAGCAGCCCCTCGGGGGGACAGCCCCAGCATTTT. Residues: CASSPSGGQPQHF. The rearrangement joins TRBV3-1 (or the pseudogene TRBV3-2) to TRBJ1-5, with D possibly matching TRBD1 (5 bases). The CDR3 spans 13 residues. The V gene's germline CDR1 is LGHDT and CDR2 YNNKEL (reference sequence). Trimming shortened V by 4 bases and J by 7 bases, and 11 bases separated the two germline ends.

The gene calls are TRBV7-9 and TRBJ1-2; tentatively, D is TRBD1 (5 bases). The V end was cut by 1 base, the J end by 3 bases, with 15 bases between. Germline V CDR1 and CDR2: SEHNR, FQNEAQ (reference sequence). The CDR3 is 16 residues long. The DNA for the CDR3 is TGTGCCAGCAGCTTAGGCATGGGCCAGGGATACTATGGCTACACCTTC. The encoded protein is CASSLGMGQGYYGYTF.

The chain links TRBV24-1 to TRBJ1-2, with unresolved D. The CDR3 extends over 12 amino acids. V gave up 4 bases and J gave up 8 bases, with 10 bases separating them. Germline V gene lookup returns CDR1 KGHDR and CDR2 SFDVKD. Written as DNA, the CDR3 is TGTGCCACCAGTGACGAAAAAACAGGCTACACCTTC. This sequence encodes CATSDEKTGYTF.

The CDR3 is CASSIDRTGVLTDTQYF. CDR3 bases: TGTGCCAGTAGTATAGATCGGACGGGGGTGTTGACAGATACGCAGTATTTT. This chain uses TRBV19 with TRBJ2-3; tentative D call: TRBD2 (6 bases). Germline CDR1 and CDR2: LNHDA and SQIVND (reference sequence). The CDR3 consists of 17 residues. Trimming removed 0 bases from V and 3 bases from J, with 16 bases in between. Combining the CDR3 with reference TRBV19 and TRBJ2-3 gives the whole variable domain DGGITQSPKYLFRKEGQNVTLSCEQNLNHDAMYWYRQDPGQGLRLIYYSQIVNDFQKGDIAEGYSVSREKKESFPLTVTSAQKNPTAFYLCASSIDRTGVLTDTQYFGPGTRLTVL.

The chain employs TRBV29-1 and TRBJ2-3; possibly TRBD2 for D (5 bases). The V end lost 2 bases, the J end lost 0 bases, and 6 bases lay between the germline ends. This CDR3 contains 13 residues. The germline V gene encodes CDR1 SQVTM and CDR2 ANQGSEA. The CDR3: CSVERGSTDTQYF. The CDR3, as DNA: TGCAGCGTTGAACGCGGGAGCACAGATACGCAGTATTTT.

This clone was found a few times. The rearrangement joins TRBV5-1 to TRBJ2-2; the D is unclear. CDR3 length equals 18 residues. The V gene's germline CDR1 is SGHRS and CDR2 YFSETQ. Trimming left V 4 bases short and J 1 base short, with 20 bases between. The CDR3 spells CASSTTPIFPGNTGELFF. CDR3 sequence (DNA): TGCGCCAGCAGCACTACCCCAATTTTTCCGGGGAACACCGGGGAGCTGTTTTTT.

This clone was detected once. CDR3 coding DNA: TGTGCCTCGACCCGGACAGTGCAAGAGACCCAGTACTTC. This gives the protein CASTRTVQETQYF. The chain recombines TRBV30 with TRBJ2-5, with a possible D match to TRBD1 (6 bases). CDR3 size: 13 residues. The V gene's germline CDR1 is GTSNPN and CDR2 SVGIG (reference sequence). The V and J ends lost 7 bases and 2 bases respectively, with 14 bases between them.

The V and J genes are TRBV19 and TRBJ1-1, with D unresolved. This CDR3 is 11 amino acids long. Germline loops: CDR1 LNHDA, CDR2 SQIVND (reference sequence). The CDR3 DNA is TGTGCGTGCCTAGTCGGGGCTGAAGCTTTCTTT. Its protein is CACLVGAEAFF.

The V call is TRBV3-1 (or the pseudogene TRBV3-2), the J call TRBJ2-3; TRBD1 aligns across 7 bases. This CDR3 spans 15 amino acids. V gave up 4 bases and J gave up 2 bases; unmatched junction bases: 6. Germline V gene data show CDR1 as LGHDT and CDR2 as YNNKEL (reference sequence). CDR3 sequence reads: CASSLDRDFTDTQYF. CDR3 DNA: TGTGCCAGCAGCCTCGACAGGGATTTCACAGATACGCAGTATTTT.

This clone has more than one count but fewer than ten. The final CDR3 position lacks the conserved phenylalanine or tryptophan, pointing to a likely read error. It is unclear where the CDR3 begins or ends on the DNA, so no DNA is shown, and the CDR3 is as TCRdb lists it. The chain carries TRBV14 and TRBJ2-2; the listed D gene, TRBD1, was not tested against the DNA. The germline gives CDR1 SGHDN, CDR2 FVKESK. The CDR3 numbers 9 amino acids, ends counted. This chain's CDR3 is CASSQDRFV.

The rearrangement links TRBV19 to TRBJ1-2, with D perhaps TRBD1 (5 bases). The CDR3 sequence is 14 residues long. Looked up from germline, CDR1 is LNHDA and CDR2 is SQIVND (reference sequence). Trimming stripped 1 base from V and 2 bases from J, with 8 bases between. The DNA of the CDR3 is TGTGCCAGTAGTATAGGGGGCTACAACTATGGCTACACCTTC. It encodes CASSIGGYNYGYTF.

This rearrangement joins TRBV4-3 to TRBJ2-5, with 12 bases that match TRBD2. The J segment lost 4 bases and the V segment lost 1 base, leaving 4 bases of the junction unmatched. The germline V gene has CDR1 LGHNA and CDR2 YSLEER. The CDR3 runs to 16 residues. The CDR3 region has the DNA TGCGCCAGCAGCCAAGGGACTAGCGGGACGGGAGAGACCCAGTACTTC. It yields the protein CASSQGTSGTGETQYF.

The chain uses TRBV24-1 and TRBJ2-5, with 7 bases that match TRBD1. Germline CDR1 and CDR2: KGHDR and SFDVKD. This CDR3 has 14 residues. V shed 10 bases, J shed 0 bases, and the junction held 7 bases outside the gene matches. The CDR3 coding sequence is TGTGCCACAGCTACCGGGACAGACCAAGAGACCCAGTACTTC. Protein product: CATATGTDQETQYF.

The CDR3 here is CASSLEAGFGNTIYF. CDR3 in DNA: TGTGCCAGCAGCTTAGAGGCGGGTTTTGGAAACACCATATATTTT. The rearrangement links TRBV7-2 to TRBJ1-3; D ambiguous. This CDR3 spans 15 amino acids. Trimming stripped 1 base from V and 3 bases from J, with 10 bases between. Germline lookup yields CDR1 SGHTA and CDR2 FQGNSA.

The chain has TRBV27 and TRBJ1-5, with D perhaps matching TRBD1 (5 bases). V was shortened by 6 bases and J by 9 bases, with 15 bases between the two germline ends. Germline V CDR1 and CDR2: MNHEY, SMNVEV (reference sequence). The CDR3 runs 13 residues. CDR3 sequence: CASSDREGSPQHF. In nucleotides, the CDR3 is TGTGCCAGCAGCGACAGAGAAGGGTCGCCCCAGCATTTT.

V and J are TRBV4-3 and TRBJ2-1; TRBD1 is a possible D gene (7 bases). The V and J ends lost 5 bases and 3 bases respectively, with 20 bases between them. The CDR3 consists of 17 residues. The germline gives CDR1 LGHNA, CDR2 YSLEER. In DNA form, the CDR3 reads TGCGCCAGCAGCAAGAATCAGGGGGGTTCCGTCTACAATGAGCAGTTCTTC. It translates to CASSKNQGGSVYNEQFF.

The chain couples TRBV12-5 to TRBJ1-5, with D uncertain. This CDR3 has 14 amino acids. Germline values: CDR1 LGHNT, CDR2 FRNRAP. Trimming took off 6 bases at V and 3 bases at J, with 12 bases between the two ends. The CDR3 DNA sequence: TGTGCTAGTGGAACCGACACCTTCAATCAGCCCCAGCATTTT. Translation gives CASGTDTFNQPQHF.

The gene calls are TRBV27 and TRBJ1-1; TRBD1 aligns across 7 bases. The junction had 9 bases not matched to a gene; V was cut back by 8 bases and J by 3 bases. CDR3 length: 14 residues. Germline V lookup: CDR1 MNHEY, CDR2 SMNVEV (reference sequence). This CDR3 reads CASQLEGAHTEAFF. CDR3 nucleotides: TGTGCCAGCCAACTGGAGGGGGCACACACTGAAGCTTTCTTT.

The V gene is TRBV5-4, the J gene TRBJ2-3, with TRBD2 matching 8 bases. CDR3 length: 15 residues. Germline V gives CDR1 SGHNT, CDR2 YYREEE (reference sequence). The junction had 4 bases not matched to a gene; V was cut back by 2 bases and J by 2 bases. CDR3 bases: TGTGCCAGCAGCTTCAGGACTAGCCTCACAGATACGCAGTATTTT. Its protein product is CASSFRTSLTDTQYF.

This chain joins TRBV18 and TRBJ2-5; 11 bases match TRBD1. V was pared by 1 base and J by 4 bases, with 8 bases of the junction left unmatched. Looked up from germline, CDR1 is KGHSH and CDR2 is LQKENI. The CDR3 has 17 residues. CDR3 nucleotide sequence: TGTGCCAGCTCACCACTCGGACAGGGGGCCGGTGGAGAGACCCAGTACTTC. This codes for CASSPLGQGAGGETQYF. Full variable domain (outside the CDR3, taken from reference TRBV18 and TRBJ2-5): NAGVMQNPRHLVRRRGQEARLRCSPMKGHSHVYWYRQLPEEGLKFMVYLQKENIIDESGMPKERFSAEFPKEGPSILRIQQVVRGDSAAYFCASSPLGQGAGGETQYFGPGTRLLVL.

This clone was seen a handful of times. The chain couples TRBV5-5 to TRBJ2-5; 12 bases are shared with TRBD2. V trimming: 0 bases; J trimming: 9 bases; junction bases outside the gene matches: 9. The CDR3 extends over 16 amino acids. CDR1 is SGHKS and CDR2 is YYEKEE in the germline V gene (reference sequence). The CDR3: CASSLAPTSGSNAQYF. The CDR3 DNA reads TGTGCCAGCAGCTTGGCCCCGACTAGCGGGAGTAACGCCCAGTACTTC.

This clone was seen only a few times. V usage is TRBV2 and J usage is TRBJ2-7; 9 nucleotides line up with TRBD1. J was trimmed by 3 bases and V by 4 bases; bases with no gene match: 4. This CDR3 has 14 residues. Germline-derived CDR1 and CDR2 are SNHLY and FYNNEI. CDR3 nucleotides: TGTGCCAGCAGTGCTGTGGGACAGGGCTACGAGCAGTACTTC. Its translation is CASSAVGQGYEQYF.

The CDR3 DNA follows: TGCGCCAGCAGCTTGTCACGCGGGAGACACAATGAGCAGTTCTTC. This codes for CASSLSRGRHNEQFF. The chain carries TRBV5-1 and TRBJ2-1, with 7 bases aligning to TRBD2. V shed 1 base and J 5 bases; nucleotides not matched to a gene: 6. The CDR3 totals 15 residues. Germline V gene lookup returns CDR1 SGHRS and CDR2 YFSETQ.